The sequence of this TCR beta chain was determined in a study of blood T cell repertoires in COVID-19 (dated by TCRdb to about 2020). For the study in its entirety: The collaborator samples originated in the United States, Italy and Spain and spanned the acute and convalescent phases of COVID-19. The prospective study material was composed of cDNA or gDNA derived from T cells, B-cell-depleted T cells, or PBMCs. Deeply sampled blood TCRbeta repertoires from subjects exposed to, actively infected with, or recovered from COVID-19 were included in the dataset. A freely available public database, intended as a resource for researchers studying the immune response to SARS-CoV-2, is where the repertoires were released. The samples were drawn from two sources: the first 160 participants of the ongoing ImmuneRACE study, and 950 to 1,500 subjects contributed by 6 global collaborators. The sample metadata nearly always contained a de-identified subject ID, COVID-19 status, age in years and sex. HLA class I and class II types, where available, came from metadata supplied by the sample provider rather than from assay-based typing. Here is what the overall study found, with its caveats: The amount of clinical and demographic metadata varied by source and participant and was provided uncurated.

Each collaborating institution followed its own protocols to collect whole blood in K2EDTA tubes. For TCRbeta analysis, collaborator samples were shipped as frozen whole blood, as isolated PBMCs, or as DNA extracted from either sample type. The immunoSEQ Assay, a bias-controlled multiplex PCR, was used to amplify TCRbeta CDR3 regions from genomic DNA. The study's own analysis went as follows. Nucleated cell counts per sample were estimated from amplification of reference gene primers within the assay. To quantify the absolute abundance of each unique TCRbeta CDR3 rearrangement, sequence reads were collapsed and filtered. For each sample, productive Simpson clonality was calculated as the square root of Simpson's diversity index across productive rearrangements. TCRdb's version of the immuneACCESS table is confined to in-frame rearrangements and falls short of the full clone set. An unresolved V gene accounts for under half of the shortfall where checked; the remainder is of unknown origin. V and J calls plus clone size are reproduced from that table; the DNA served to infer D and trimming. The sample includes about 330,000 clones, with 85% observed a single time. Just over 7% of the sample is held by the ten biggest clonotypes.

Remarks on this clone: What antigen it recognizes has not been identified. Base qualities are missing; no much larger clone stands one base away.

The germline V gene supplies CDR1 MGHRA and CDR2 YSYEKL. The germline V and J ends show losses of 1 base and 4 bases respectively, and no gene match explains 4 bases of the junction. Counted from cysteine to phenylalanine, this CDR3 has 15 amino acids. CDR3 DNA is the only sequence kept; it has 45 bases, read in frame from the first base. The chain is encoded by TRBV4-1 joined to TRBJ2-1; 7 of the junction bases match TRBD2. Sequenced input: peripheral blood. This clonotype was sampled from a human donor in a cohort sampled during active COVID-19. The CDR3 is CASSQGAGEYNEQFF. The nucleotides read TGCGCCAGCAGCCAAGGTGCGGGGGAGTACAATGAGCAGTTCTTC.